This T cell receptor beta chain came from a study of shared clonotypes between healthy human individuals. Study as a whole: Each donor's CD4 naive and CD4 memory cells filled three plates apiece, CD8 naive two, and CD8 memory one.

Every subset had its genomic DNA shared out evenly among several immunoSEQ plates. Some clones are missing from TCRdb's copy, which holds only in-frame ones; the method was immunoSEQ multiplex PCR. The profile shows some 1 million clones, more than 65% of them singletons. The CDR3 has 14 amino acids. V lost 0 bases and J 2 bases, leaving 7 bases between the germline ends. In germline, CDR1 is MNHEY, CDR2 SVGAGI. Regarding this clone: Its antigen remains unknown.

Study-level findings and limits: Generally, estimated richness proved larger in naive subsets than it did in memory subsets.

J is TRBJ1-2 and V is TRBV6-5; D remains ambiguous. Sequenced: memory CD4+ T cells sorted from blood. Subset of the sample: CD45RA-negative fraction. The clonotype originates from a man younger than 30 in good health. This CDR3 reads CASSYSSENYGYTF. CDR3 DNA: TGTGCCAGCAGTTACTCGTCCGAGAACTATGGCTACACCTTC.